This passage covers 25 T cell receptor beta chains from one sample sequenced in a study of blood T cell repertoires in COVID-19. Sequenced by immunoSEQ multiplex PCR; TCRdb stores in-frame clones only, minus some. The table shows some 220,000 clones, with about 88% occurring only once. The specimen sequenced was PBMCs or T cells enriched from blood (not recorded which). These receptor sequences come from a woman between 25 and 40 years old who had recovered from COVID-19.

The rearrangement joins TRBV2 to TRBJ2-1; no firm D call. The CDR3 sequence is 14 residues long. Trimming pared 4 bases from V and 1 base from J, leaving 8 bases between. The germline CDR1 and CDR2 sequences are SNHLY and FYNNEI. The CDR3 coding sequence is TGTGCCAGCAGTGTTCTAAAGTCCTACAATGAGCAGTTCTTC. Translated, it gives CASSVLKSYNEQFF.

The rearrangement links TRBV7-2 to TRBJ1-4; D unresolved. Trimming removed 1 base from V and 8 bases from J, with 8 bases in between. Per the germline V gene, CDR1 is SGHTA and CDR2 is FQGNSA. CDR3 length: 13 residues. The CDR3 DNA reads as TGTGCCAGCAGCTTAGTTCGTAGCGAAAAACTGTTTTTT. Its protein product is CASSLVRSEKLFF. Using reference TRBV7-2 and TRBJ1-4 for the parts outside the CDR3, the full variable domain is GAGVSQSPSNKVTEKGKDVELRCDPISGHTALYWYRQSLGQGLEFLIYFQGNSAPDKSGLPSDRFSAERTGGSVSTLTIQRTQQEDSAVYLCASSLVRSEKLFFGSGTQLSVL.

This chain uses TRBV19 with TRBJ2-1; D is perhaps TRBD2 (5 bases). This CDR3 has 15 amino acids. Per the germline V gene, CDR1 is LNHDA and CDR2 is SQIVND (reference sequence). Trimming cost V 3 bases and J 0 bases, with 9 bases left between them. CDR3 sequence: CASSIRGYSYNEQFF. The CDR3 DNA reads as TGTGCCAGTAGTATCCGGGGATACTCCTACAATGAGCAGTTCTTC.

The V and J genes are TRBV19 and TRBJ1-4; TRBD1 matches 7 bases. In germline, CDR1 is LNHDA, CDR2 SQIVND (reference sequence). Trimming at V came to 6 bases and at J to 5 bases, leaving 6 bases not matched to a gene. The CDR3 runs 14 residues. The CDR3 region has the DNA TGTGCCAGTAGAAGACAGGGCCTGAATGAAAAACTGTTTTTT. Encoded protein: CASRRQGLNEKLFF.

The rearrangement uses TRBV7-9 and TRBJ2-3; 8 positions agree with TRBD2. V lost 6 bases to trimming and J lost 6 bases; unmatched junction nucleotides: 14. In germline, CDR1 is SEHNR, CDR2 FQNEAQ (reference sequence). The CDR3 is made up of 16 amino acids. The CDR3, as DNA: TGTGCCAGCAGACCTCTGACTAGCGAGGATATGGATACGCAGTATTTT. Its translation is CASRPLTSEDMDTQYF.

The CDR3 spells CSPGLACEQYF. The DNA of the CDR3 is TGCAGCCCGGGACTAGCGTGCGAGCAGTACTTC. The V call is TRBV29-1, the J call TRBJ2-7; 10 bases are a match to TRBD2. Germline V gene data show CDR1 as SQVTM and CDR2 as ANQGSEA. V dropped 8 bases and J dropped 6; count of bases not matched to a gene: 4. The CDR3 is made up of 11 amino acids.

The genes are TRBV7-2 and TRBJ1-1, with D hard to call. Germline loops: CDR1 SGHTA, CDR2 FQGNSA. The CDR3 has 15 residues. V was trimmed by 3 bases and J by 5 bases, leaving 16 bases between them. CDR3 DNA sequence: TGTGCCAGCAGCTTCTCATATACTGGTCGGACTGAAGCTTTCTTT. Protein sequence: CASSFSYTGRTEAFF.

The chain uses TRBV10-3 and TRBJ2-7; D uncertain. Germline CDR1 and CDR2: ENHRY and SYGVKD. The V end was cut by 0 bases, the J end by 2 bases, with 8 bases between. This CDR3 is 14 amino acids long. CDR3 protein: CAISESQVTYEQYF. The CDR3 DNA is TGTGCCATCAGTGAGTCGCAGGTAACCTACGAGCAGTACTTC.

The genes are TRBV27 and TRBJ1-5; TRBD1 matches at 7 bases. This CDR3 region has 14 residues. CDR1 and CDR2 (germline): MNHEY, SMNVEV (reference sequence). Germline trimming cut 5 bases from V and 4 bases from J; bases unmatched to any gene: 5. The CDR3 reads CASSKQGWNQPQHF. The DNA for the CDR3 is TGTGCCAGCAGTAAACAGGGGTGGAATCAGCCCCAGCATTTT.

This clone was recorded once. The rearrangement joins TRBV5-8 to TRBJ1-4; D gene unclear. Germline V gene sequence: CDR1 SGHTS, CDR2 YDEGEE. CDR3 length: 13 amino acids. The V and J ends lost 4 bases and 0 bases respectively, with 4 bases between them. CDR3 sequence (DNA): TGTGCCAGCAGCCCTTCAACTAATGAAAAACTGTTTTTT. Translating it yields CASSPSTNEKLFF.

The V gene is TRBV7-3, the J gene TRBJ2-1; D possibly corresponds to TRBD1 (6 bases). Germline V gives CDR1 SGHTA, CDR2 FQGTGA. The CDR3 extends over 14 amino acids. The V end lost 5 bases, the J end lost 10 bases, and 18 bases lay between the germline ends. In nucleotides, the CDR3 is TGTGCCAGCAGCCCTCAACGGATAGACAGGGAGCAGTTCTTC. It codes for CASSPQRIDREQFF.

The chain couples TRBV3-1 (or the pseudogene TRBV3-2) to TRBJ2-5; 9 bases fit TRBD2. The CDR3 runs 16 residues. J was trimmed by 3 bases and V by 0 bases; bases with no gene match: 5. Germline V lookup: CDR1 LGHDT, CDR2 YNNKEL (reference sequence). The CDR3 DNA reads TGTGCCAGCAGCCAAGAAGCCCCTAGCGGGGAAGAGACCCAGTACTTC. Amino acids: CASSQEAPSGEETQYF.

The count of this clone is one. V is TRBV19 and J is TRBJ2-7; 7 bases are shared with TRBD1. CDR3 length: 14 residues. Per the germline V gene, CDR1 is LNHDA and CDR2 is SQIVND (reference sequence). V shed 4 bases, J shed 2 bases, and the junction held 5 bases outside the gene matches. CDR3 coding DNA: TGTGCCAGTAGTAGTCAGGGGGTCACCTACGAGCAGTACTTC. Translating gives CASSSQGVTYEQYF.

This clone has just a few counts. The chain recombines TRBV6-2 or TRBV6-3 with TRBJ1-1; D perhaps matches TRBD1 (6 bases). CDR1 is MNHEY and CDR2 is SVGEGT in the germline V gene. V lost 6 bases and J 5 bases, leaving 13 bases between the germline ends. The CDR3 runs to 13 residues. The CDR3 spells CASSLAGVTEAFF. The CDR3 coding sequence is TGTGCCAGCAGCCTGGCAGGGGTTACTGAAGCTTTCTTT.

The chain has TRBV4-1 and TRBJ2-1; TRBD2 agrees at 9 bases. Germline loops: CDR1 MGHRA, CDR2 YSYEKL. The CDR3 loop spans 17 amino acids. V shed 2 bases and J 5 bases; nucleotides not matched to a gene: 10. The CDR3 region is CASSQLAGAPPDNEQFF. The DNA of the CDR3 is TGCGCCAGCAGCCAATTAGCGGGGGCCCCTCCGGACAATGAGCAGTTCTTC.

The CDR3 spells CASSATGDIGEAFF. CDR3 DNA: TGTGCCAGCAGCGCAACAGGGGATATTGGGGAAGCTTTCTTT. The chain recombines TRBV9 with TRBJ1-1, with 7 bases lining up with TRBD1. V shed 3 bases, J shed 8 bases, and the junction held 10 bases outside the gene matches. The CDR3 spans 14 residues. Germline V gene lookup returns CDR1 SGDLS and CDR2 YYNGEE. Combining the CDR3 with reference TRBV9 and TRBJ1-1 gives the whole variable domain DSGVTQTPKHLITATGQRVTLRCSPRSGDLSVYWYQQSLDQGLQFLIQYYNGEERAKGNILERFSAQQFPDLHSELNLSSLELGDSALYFCASSATGDIGEAFFGQGTRLTVV.

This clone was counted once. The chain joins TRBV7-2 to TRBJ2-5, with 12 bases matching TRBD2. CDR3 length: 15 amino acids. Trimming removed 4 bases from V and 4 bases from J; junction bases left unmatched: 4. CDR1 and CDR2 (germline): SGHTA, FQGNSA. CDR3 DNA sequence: TGTGCCAGCAGCTCCGGACTAGCGGGGACAGAGACCCAGTACTTC. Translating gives CASSSGLAGTETQYF. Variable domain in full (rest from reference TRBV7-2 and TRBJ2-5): GAGVSQSPSNKVTEKGKDVELRCDPISGHTALYWYRQSLGQGLEFLIYFQGNSAPDKSGLPSDRFSAERTGGSVSTLTIQRTQQEDSAVYLCASSSGLAGTETQYFGPGTRLLVL.

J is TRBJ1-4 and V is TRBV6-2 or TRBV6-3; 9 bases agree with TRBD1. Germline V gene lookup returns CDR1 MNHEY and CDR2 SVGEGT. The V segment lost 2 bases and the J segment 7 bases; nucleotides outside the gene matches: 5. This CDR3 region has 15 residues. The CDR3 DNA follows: TGTGCCAGCAGTTACACAGGGGGCCTGAGTGAAAAACTGTTTTTT. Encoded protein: CASSYTGGLSEKLFF.

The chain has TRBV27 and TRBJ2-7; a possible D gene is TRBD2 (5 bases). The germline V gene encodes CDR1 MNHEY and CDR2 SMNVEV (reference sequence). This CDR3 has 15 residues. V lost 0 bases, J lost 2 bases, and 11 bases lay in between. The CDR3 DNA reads TGTGCCAGCAGTTTATCCTCCAGCGGCCCCTACGAGCAGTACTTC. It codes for CASSLSSSGPYEQYF.

CDR3 DNA sequence: TGTGCCAGTAGACAGGGGGCGACCAAAAACATTCAGTACTTC. It translates to CASRQGATKNIQYF. V usage is TRBV19 and J usage is TRBJ2-4; TRBD1 matches at 9 bases. Trimming at V came to 6 bases and at J to 2 bases, leaving 2 bases not matched to a gene. The CDR3 extends over 14 amino acids. Germline CDR1 reads LNHDA; CDR2 reads SQIVND (reference sequence). Complete variable domain (other parts from reference TRBV19 and TRBJ2-4): DGGITQSPKYLFRKEGQNVTLSCEQNLNHDAMYWYRQDPGQGLRLIYYSQIVNDFQKGDIAEGYSVSREKKESFPLTVTSAQKNPTAFYLCASRQGATKNIQYFGAGTRLSVL.

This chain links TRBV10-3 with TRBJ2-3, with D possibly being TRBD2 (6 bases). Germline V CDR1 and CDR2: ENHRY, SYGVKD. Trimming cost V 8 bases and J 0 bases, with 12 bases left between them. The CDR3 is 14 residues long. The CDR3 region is CAIVAGLSTDTQYF. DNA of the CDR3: TGTGCCATCGTTGCGGGGCTTAGCACAGATACGCAGTATTTT.

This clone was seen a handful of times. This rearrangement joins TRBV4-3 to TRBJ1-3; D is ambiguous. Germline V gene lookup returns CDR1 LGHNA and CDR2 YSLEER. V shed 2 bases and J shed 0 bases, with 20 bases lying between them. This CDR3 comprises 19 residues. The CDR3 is CASSQNFLGVFSSGNTIYF. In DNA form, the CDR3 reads TGCGCCAGCAGCCAAAACTTTTTGGGAGTGTTCAGCTCTGGAAACACCATATATTTT.

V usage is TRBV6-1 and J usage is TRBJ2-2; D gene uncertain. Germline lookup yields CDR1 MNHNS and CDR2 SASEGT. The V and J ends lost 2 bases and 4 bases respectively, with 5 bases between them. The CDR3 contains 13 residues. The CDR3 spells CASSESVTGELFF. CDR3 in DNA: TGTGCCAGCAGTGAATCAGTCACCGGGGAGCTGTTTTTT.

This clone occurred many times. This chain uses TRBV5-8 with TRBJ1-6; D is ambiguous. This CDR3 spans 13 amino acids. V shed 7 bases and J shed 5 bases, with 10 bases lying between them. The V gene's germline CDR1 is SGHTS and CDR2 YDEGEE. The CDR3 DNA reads TGTGCCAGCGGCAGGCTCAATAATTCACCCCTCCACTTT. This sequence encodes CASGRLNNSPLHF.

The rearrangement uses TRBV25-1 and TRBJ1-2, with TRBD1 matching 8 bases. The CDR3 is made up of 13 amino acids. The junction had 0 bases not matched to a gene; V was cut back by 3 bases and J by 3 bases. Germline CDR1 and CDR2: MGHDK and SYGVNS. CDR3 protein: CASSETGDYGYTF. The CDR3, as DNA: TGTGCCAGCAGTGAGACAGGGGACTATGGCTACACCTTC.